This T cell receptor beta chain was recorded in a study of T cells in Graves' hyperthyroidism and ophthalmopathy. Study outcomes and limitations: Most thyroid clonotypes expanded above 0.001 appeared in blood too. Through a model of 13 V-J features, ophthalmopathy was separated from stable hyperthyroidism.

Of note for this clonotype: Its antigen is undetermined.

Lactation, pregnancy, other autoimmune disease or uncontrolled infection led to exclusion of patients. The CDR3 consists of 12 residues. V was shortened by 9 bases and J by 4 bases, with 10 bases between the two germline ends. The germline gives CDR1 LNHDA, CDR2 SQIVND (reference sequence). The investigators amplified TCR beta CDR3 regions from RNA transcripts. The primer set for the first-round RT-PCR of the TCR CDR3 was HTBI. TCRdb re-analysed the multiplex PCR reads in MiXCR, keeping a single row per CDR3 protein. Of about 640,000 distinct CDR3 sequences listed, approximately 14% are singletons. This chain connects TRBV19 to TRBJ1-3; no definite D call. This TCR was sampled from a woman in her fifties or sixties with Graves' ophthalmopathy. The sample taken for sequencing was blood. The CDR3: CASGRIGNTIYF. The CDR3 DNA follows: TGTGCCAGCGGGAGAATCGGAAACACCATATATTTT.